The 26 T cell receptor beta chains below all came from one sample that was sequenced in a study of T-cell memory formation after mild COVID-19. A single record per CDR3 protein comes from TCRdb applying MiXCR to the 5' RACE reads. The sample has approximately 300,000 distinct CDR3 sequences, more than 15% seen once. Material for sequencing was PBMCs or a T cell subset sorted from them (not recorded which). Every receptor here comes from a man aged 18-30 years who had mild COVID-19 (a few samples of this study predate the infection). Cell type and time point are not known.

The CDR3 DNA is TGCGCCAGCAGCCACAGCAAGTATCCCTACGAGCAGTACTTC. This sequence encodes CASSHSKYPYEQYF. The genes are TRBV5-1 and TRBJ2-7; D unresolved. The CDR3 length is 14 residues. The V and J ends lost 4 bases and 2 bases respectively, with 13 bases between them. The germline gives CDR1 SGHRS, CDR2 YFSETQ.

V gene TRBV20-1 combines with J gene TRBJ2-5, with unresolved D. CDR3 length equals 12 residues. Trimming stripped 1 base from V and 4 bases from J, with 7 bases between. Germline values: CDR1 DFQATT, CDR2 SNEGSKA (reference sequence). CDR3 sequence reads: CSARVGGETQYF. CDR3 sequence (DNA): TGCAGTGCTAGAGTGGGCGGAGAGACCCAGTACTTC.

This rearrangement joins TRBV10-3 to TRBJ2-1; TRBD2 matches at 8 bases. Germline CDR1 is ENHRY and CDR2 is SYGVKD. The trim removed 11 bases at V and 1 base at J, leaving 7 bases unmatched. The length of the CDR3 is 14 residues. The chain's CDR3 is CAAKSGGSYNEQFF. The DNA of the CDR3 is TGTGCCGCCAAGAGCGGGGGTTCCTACAATGAGCAGTTCTTC.

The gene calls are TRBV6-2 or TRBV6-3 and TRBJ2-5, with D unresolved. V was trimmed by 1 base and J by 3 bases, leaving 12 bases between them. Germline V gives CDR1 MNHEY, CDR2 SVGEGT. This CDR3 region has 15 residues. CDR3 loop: CASSYLPGSEETQYF. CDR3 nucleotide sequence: TGTGCCAGCAGTTACTTACCTGGGTCCGAAGAGACCCAGTACTTC.

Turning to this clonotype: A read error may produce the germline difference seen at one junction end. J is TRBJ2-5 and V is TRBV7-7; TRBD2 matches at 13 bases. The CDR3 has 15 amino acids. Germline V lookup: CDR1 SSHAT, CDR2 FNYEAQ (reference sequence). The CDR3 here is CASGPGTSGVETQCF. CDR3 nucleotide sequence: TGTGCCAGCGGGCCCGGGACTAGCGGGGTGGAGACCCAGTGCTTC.

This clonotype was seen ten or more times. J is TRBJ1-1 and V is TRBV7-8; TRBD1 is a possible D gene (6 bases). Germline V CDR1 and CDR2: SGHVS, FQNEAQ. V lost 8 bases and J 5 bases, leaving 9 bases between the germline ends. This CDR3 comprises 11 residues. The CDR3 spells CASQGLTEAFF. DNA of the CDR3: TGTGCCAGCCAGGGGCTGACTGAAGCTTTCTTT.

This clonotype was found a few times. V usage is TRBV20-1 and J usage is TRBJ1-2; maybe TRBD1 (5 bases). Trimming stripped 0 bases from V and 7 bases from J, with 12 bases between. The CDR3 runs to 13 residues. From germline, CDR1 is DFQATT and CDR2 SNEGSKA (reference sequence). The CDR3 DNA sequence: TGCAGTGCTAGAGAAGGGGAGGTTTCTGGCTACACCTTC. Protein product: CSAREGEVSGYTF.

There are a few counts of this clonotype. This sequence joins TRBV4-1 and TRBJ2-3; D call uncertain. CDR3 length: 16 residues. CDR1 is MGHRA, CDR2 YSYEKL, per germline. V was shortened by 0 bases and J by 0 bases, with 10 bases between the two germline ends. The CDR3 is CASSQENFPSTDTQYF. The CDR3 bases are TGCGCCAGCAGCCAAGAAAATTTTCCCAGCACAGATACGCAGTATTTT.

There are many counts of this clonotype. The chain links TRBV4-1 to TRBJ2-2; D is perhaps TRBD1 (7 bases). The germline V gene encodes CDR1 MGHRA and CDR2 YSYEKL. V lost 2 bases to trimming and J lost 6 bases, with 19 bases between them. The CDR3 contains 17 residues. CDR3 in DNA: TGCGCCAGCAGCCAAAAAAGCGACAGGGAGGCTTCCGGGGAGCTGTTTTTT. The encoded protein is CASSQKSDREASGELFF.

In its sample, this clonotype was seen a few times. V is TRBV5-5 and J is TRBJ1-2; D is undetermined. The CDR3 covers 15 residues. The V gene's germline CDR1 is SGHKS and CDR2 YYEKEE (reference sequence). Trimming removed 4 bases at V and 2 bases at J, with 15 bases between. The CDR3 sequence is CASSQNAEVNYGYTF. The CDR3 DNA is TGTGCCAGCAGCCAAAATGCGGAAGTAAACTATGGCTACACCTTC.

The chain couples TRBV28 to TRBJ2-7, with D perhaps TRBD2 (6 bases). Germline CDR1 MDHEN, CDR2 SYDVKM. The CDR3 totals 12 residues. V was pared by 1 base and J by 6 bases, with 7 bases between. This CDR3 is CASSLSGGEQYV. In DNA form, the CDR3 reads TGTGCCAGCAGTTTATCCGGGGGCGAGCAGTACGTC.

The CDR3 DNA sequence: TGTGCCAGCAGTTACTCACCCGGCGTAGGGAGGCGTTTGTACTTC. This translates into CASSYSPGVGRRLYF. The rearrangement uses TRBV6-2 or TRBV6-3 and TRBJ2-4, with D tentatively TRBD2 (6 bases). Germline V gives CDR1 MNHEY, CDR2 SVGEGT. The CDR3 extends over 15 amino acids. The germline V and J ends were trimmed by 0 bases and 15 bases, with 21 bases remaining between them.

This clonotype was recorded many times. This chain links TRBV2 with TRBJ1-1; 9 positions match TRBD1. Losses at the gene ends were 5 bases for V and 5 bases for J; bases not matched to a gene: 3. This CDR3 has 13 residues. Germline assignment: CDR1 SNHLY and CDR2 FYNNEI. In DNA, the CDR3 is TGTGCCAGCAGTACAGGGGGCTTAACTGAAGCTTTCTTT. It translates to CASSTGGLTEAFF.

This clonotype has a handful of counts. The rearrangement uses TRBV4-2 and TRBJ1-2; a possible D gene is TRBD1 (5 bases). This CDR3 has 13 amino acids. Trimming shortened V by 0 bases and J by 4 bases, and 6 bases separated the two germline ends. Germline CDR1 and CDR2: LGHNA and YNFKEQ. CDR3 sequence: CASSQDTGYGYTF. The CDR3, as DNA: TGTGCCAGCAGCCAAGATACAGGCTATGGCTACACCTTC.

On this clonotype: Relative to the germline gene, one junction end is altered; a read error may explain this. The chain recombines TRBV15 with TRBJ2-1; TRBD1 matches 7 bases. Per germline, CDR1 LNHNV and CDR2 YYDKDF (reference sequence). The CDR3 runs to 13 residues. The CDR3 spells CATSRGDRDSRLF. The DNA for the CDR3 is TGTGCCACCAGCAGAGGAGACAGGGATTCTCGGCTCTTC.

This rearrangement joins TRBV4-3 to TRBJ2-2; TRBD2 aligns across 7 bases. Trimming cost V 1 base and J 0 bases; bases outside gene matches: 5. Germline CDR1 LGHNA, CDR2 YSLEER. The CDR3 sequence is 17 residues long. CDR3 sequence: CASSQGPGTTNTGELFF. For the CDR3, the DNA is TGCGCCAGCAGCCAAGGGCCCGGGACTACGAACACCGGGGAGCTGTTTTTT.

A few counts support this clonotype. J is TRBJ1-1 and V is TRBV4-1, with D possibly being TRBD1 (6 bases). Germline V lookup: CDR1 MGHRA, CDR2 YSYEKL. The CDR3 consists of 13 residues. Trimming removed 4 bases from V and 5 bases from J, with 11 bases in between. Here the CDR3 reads CASSRRTETEAFF. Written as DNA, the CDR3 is TGCGCCAGCAGCCGAAGGACAGAAACTGAAGCTTTCTTT.

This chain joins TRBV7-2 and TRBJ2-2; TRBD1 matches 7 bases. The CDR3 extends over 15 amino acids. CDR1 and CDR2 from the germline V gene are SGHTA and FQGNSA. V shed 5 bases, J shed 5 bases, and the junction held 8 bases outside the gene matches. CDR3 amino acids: CASSRSGTETGELFF. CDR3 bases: TGTGCCAGCAGCCGCTCCGGGACAGAAACCGGGGAGCTGTTTTTT.

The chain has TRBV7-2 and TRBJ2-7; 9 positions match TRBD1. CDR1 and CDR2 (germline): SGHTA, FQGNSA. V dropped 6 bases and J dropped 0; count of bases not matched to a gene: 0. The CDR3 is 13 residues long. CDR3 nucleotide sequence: TGTGCCAGCAGGGGACAGGGCTCCTACGAGCAGTACTTC. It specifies CASRGQGSYEQYF.

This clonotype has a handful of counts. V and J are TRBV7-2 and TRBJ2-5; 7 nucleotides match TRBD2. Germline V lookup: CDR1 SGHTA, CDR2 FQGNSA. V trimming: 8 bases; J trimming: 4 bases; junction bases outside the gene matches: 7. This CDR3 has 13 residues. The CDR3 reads CASGGRVGETQYF. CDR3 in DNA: TGTGCCAGCGGAGGGAGGGTTGGAGAGACCCAGTACTTC.

CDR3 amino acids: CSAIAGGRDIQYF. The DNA of the CDR3 is TGCAGTGCTATAGCGGGGGGTAGGGACATTCAGTACTTC. This chain uses TRBV20-1 with TRBJ2-4, with 10 nucleotides matching TRBD2. Germline assignment: CDR1 DFQATT and CDR2 SNEGSKA (reference sequence). Trimming took 4 bases from V and 8 from J; bases not matched to a gene: 5. There are 13 residues in the CDR3.

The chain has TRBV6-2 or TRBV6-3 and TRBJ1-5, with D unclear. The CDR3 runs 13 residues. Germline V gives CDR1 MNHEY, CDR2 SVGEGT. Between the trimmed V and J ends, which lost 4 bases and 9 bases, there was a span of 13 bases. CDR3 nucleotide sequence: TGTGCCAGCAGTTCTTCCACCGGCGGGCCCCAGCATTTT. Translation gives CASSSSTGGPQHF.

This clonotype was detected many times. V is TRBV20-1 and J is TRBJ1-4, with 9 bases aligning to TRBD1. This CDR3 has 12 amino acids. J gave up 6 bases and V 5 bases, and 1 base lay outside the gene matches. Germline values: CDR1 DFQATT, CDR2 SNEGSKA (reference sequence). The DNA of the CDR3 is TGCAGTGCTCGACAGGGGGATGAAAAACTGTTTTTT. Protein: CSARQGDEKLFF.

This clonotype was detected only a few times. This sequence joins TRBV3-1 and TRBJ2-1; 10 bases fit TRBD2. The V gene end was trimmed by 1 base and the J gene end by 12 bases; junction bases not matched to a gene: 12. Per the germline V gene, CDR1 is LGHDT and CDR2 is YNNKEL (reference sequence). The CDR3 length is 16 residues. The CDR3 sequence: CASSQALAGGNLWQFF. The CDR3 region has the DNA TGTGCCAGCAGCCAAGCCTTAGCGGGGGGCAACCTATGGCAGTTCTTC.

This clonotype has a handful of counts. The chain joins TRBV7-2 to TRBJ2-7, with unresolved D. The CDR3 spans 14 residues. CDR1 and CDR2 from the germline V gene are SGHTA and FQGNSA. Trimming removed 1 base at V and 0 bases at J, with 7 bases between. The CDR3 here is CASSLGLPSYEQYF. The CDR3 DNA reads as TGTGCCAGCAGCTTAGGGCTGCCCTCCTACGAGCAGTACTTC.

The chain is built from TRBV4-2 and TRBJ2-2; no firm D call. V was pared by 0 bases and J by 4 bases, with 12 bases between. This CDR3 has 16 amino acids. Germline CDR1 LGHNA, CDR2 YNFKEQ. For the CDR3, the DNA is TGTGCCAGCAGCCAAGATGATTTTCCGGGCACCGGGGAGCTGTTTTTT. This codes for CASSQDDFPGTGELFF.